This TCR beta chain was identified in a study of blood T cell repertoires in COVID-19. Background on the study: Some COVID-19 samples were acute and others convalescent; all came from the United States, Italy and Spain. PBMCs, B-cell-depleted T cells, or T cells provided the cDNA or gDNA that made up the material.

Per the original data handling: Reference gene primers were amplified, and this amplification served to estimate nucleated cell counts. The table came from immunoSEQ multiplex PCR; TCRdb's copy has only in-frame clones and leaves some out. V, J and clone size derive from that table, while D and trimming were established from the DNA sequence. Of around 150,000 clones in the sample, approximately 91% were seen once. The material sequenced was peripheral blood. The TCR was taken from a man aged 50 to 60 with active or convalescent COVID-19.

In DNA form, the CDR3 reads TGTGCCAGCAGCTCCATCAGGGGACCCAAGGGGGAAAAACTGTTTTTT. This codes for CASSSIRGPKGEKLFF. This rearrangement joins TRBV11-2 to TRBJ1-4, with D maybe TRBD1 (6 bases). V was cut by 4 bases and J by 8 bases, with 20 bases left in between. The CDR3 sequence is 16 residues long. The germline gives CDR1 SGHAT, CDR2 FQNNGV.